These 5 T cell receptor beta chains originate from one sample sequenced in a study of cytomegalovirus exposure and HLA in healthy donors. The PCR contained 60 Vbeta and 13 Jbeta primers. The data were produced by immunoSEQ multiplex PCR, yet TCRdb's version contains in-frame clones alone and is incomplete. Reported are roughly 80,000 clones; the ten largest clones contain approximately 0.58%. Sequenced: PBMCs. All receptors derive from a man aged 50 or older in good health and CMV-seronegative.

The chain has TRBV9 and TRBJ2-7; 9 bases are shared with TRBD2. With 1 base clipped from V and 4 bases from J, the junction kept 6 bases outside the gene matches. Germline V lookup: CDR1 SGDLS, CDR2 YYNGEE. This CDR3 contains 15 residues. The CDR3 protein is CASSVNSGGPYEQYF. CDR3 bases: TGTGCCAGCAGCGTAAACAGCGGGGGGCCTTACGAGCAGTACTTC.

This chain uses TRBV7-2 with TRBJ2-3; 14 nucleotides align to TRBD2. Germline V CDR1 and CDR2: SGHTA, FQGNSA. V shed 6 bases and J 0 bases; nucleotides not matched to a gene: 8. The CDR3 length is 18 residues. The CDR3 here is CASRYGLAGGGSTDTQYF. For the CDR3, the DNA is TGTGCCAGCAGATATGGACTAGCGGGGGGAGGAAGCACAGATACGCAGTATTTT.

The chain links TRBV28 to TRBJ2-2; TRBD1 might be the D (5 bases). V was pared by 5 bases and J by 0 bases, with 13 bases between. CDR1 and CDR2 (germline): MDHEN, SYDVKM. This CDR3 region has 16 residues. For the CDR3, the DNA is TGTGCCAGCAGTCGCCTTCTACAGGCGAACACCGGGGAGCTGTTTTTT. It specifies CASSRLLQANTGELFF.

This chain uses TRBV5-6 with TRBJ2-7; D is unresolved. Germline CDR1 is SGHDT and CDR2 is YYEEEE. This CDR3 has 13 amino acids. The V gene lost 0 bases and the J gene lost 0 bases, with 4 bases spanning the gap. The CDR3, as DNA: TGTGCCAGCAGCTTGGACAACTCCTACGAGCAGTACTTC. It is translated as CASSLDNSYEQYF. The full variable domain, in which reference TRBV5-6 and TRBJ2-7 provide the parts outside the CDR3, is DAGVTQSPTHLIKTRGQQVTLRCSPKSGHDTVSWYQQALGQGPQFIFQYYEEEERQRGNFPDRFSGHQFPNYSSELNVNALLLGDSALYLCASSLDNSYEQYFGPGTRLTVT.

This chain joins TRBV5-8 and TRBJ2-7; possible D gene TRBD1, 5 bases. V shed 0 bases and J shed 3 bases, with 10 bases lying between them. The CDR3 length is 14 residues. In germline, CDR1 is SGHTS, CDR2 YDEGEE. CDR3: CASSLVDTDYEQYF. The CDR3 DNA follows: TGTGCCAGCAGCTTGGTGGACACGGACTACGAGCAGTACTTC.